The rows below give T cell receptor beta chains drawn from one sample of a study of CD8 T cells in Susac syndrome. TCRdb reprocessed the immunoSEQ multiplex PCR reads with MiXCR, giving one entry per CDR3 protein. The table shows 170,000 or so distinct CDR3 sequences, with over 90% occurring only once. The sequenced sample was CD4+ T cells from PBMCs. The receptors shown here come from a human donor with Susac syndrome. Both conserved end residues are part of each CDR3. The D gene is left open where the match is weak. Expanded clones are given a class, and other clones once, few, many or no size at all.

d_call clone_size j_call v_call cdr3_aa cdr3_nt
NA once TRBJ1-3 TRBV20-1 CSARSGPLDTIYF TGCAGTGCTAGATCGGGTCCTCTGGACACCATATATTTT
TRBD2 NA TRBJ2-7 TRBV20-1 CSARLAGVRGEQYF TGCAGTGCTAGACTAGCGGGAGTTCGGGGCGAGCAGTACTTC
NA once TRBJ2-2 TRBV5-1 CASSRSPDTGELFF TGCGCCAGCTCGAGGTCCCCGGACACCGGGGAGCTGTTTTTT
NA NA TRBJ2-7 TRBV6-2/TRBV6-3 CASSYWQRLRGYEQYF TGTGCCAGCAGTTACTGGCAGCGGCTTCGGGGCTACGAGCAGTACTTC
NA NA TRBJ2-3 TRBV3-1 CASSQDRRRRDTQYF TGTGCCAGCAGCCAAGATCGGCGTAGGCGAGATACGCAGTATTTT
NA NA TRBJ2-7 TRBV20-1 CSASQTRGAEQYF TGCAGTGCTAGTCAGACTAGAGGGGCCGAGCAGTACTTC
NA once TRBJ1-1 TRBV5-1 CASSLASESMNTEAFF TGCGCCAGCAGCTTGGCCTCAGAATCGATGAACACTGAAGCTTTCTTT
NA once TRBJ2-7 TRBV5-1 CASSSGPGSYEQYF TGCGCCAGCAGCTCGGGCCCGGGTTCCTACGAGCAGTACTTC
NA NA TRBJ2-7 TRBV21-1 CASRRGFYEQYF TGTGCCAGCAGGAGGGGATTTTACGAGCAGTACTTC
TRBD1 NA TRBJ2-7 TRBV2 CASSPQPGTANEQYF TGTGCCAGCAGTCCCCAACCCGGGACAGCGAACGAGCAGTACTTC
TRBD1 once TRBJ1-2 TRBV30 CAWNGQGAYGYTF TGTGCCTGGAACGGCCAGGGGGCCTATGGCTACACCTTC
NA NA TRBJ2-7 TRBV18 CASSPPSRPTYEQYF TGTGCCAGCTCACCACCTTCCAGGCCGACCTACGAGCAGTACTTC
TRBD1 NA TRBJ1-1 TRBV11-2 CASSPVQGRGTEAFF TGTGCCAGCAGCCCAGTACAGGGGAGGGGCACTGAAGCTTTCTTT
NA NA TRBJ2-5 TRBV20-1 CSASVRDLQETQYF TGCAGTGCTAGTGTGCGGGATTTACAAGAGACCCAGTACTTC
TRBD2 NA TRBJ2-1 TRBV4-3 CASSQELAGVGEQFF TGCGCCAGCAGCCAAGAGTTAGCGGGAGTTGGTGAGCAGTTCTTC
NA once TRBJ1-4 TRBV10-3 CAINSSPQNEKLFF TGTGCCATCAACTCGAGCCCGCAGAATGAAAAACTGTTTTTT
NA NA TRBJ2-5 TRBV5-1 CASSPGTPGTQYF TGCGCCAGCAGCCCCGGGACCCCAGGGACCCAGTACTTC
NA NA TRBJ2-3 TRBV20-1 CSATPSSDTQYF TGCAGTGCCACCCCATCGTCAGATACGCAGTATTTT
NA NA TRBJ1-1 TRBV5-1 CASSSDLGSTEAFF TGCGCCAGCAGCTCTGACTTAGGGAGCACTGAAGCTTTCTTT
NA NA TRBJ1-5 TRBV30 CAWSAEHSNQPQHF TGTGCCTGGAGTGCCGAACATAGCAATCAGCCCCAGCATTTT
TRBD1 NA TRBJ2-7 TRBV28 CASSARGLVEQYF TGTGCCAGCAGCGCCAGGGGGCTCGTCGAGCAGTACTTC
NA NA TRBJ2-7 TRBV5-1 CASSLGSDYEQYF TGCGCCAGCAGCTTGGGCAGCGACTACGAGCAGTACTTC
TRBD1 NA TRBJ2-7 TRBV11-2 CASSSGTGRTYEQYF TGTGCCAGCAGCTCCGGGACAGGACGGACCTACGAGCAGTACTTC
TRBD2 NA TRBJ2-5 TRBV20-1 CSASRAILRLAVGETQYF TGCAGTGCTAGTAGGGCGATTTTACGACTAGCGGTGGGAGAGACCCAGTACTTC
TRBD1 once TRBJ1-4 TRBV18 CASTVTPGQDEKLFF TGTGCCAGCACCGTCACCCCTGGACAGGATGAAAAACTGTTTTTT
NA NA TRBJ2-4 TRBV6-4 CAGLRRLLAKNIQYF TGTGCCGGCCTGAGGCGGCTACTAGCCAAAAACATTCAGTACTTC
NA NA TRBJ2-7 TRBV4-3 CASSQDPSDGTYEQYF TGCGCCAGCAGCCAAGATCCGTCGGACGGGACCTACGAGCAGTACTTC
NA NA TRBJ1-1 TRBV5-4 CASSWGNRATEAFF TGTGCCAGCAGCTGGGGCAACAGAGCCACTGAAGCTTTCTTT
TRBD1 once TRBJ1-1 TRBV20-1 CSASDRGKTTEAFF TGCAGTGCTAGTGACAGGGGGAAGACGACTGAAGCTTTCTTT
TRBD1 NA TRBJ2-7 TRBV6-2/TRBV6-3 CASSPSGQGLQYF TGTGCCAGCAGTCCCTCAGGACAGGGGTTGCAGTACTTC